Here is one TCR beta chain with its context. The antigen remains unidentified. Researchers ran the PCR with 60 Vbeta and 13 Jbeta primers. The assay was immunoSEQ multiplex PCR, and TCRdb's table has in-frame clones only and misses some. The sample shows 150,000 to 200,000 clones, roughly 77% of them seen only once. The CDR3 length is 14 residues. The germline V gene has CDR1 SGDLS and CDR2 YYNGEE. Trimming took 2 bases from V and 6 from J; bases not matched to a gene: 5. This entry is derived from a study of cytomegalovirus exposure and HLA in healthy donors. Points from the study as a whole: A link between a missense DCLRE1C variant and TCR beta V- and J-gene trimming emerged from a later analysis. The HLA-A and HLA-B alleles of most subjects were reportedly predicted accurately from TCR beta sequences.

This chain uses TRBV9 with TRBJ1-2, with 9 nucleotides matching TRBD1. This TCR derives from a woman aged 18-29 years in good health and CMV-seronegative. The specimen was PBMCs. The CDR3 protein is CASSVNTGGNGYTF. In nucleotides, the CDR3 is TGTGCCAGCAGCGTGAATACAGGGGGCAATGGCTACACCTTC.